These 21 T cell receptor beta chains were sequenced from one sample in a study of blood T cell repertoires in COVID-19. Clones were sequenced by immunoSEQ multiplex PCR, and TCRdb holds only the in-frame ones, with some missing. The table shows about 430,000 clones, with over 85% occurring only once. The sequenced sample consisted of peripheral blood. All receptors come from a man aged 18 to 30 with COVID-19, enrolled during active disease.

This clone has a single count. This sample includes further DNA sequences coding for the same CDR3. J is TRBJ1-1 and V is TRBV30; D unclear. Per the germline V gene, CDR1 is GTSNPN and CDR2 is SVGIG (reference sequence). V was clipped by 0 bases and J by 4 bases, with 6 bases between them. The CDR3 runs 12 residues. The CDR3 region is CAWSVLRTEAFF. DNA of the CDR3: TGTGCCTGGAGTGTACTTCGCACTGAAGCTTTCTTT.

V and J are TRBV3-1 (or the pseudogene TRBV3-2) and TRBJ1-6, with D tentatively TRBD1 (6 bases). Germline CDR1 LGHDT, CDR2 YNNKEL (reference sequence). The CDR3 contains 15 residues. V lost 0 bases, J lost 8 bases, and 11 bases lay in between. The CDR3 DNA follows: TGTGCCAGCAGCCAAGAACAGGGTTCCTATTCACCCCTCCACTTT. This sequence encodes CASSQEQGSYSPLHF.

This chain links TRBV19 with TRBJ2-2; 9 bases are a match to TRBD2. Germline CDR1 LNHDA, CDR2 SQIVND (reference sequence). CDR3 size: 16 residues. The J segment lost 3 bases and the V segment lost 7 bases, leaving 9 bases of the junction unmatched. CDR3 nucleotide sequence: TGTGCCAGTATCCGCGGGAGGGCCGTAGACACCGGGGAGCTGTTTTTT. This codes for CASIRGRAVDTGELFF. Full variable domain (outside the CDR3, taken from reference TRBV19 and TRBJ2-2): DGGITQSPKYLFRKEGQNVTLSCEQNLNHDAMYWYRQDPGQGLRLIYYSQIVNDFQKGDIAEGYSVSREKKESFPLTVTSAQKNPTAFYLCASIRGRAVDTGELFFGEGSRLTVL.

This chain links TRBV2 with TRBJ2-1, with 11 positions matching TRBD2. After removal of 7 bases from V and 9 bases from J, the junction contained 11 bases not matched to a gene. This CDR3 contains 15 residues. Germline values: CDR1 SNHLY, CDR2 FYNNEI. The CDR3 coding sequence is TGTGCCAGCACTTCCGATAGCGGGAGGGCCGGTGAGCAGTTCTTC. Its protein is CASTSDSGRAGEQFF. Full variable domain (outside the CDR3, taken from reference TRBV2 and TRBJ2-1): EPEVTQTPSHQVTQMGQEVILRCVPISNHLYFYWYRQILGQKVEFLVSFYNNEISEKSEIFDDQFSVERPDGSNFTLKIRSTKLEDSAMYFCASTSDSGRAGEQFFGPGTRLTVL.

V and J are TRBV29-1 and TRBJ2-1, with 7 bases identical to TRBD2. The CDR3 totals 15 residues. The germline V gene has CDR1 SQVTM and CDR2 ANQGSEA. V lost 5 bases, J lost 5 bases, and 12 bases stayed unmatched. In DNA, the CDR3 is TGCAGCGTTTCCCCCAGGCTAGCGGACAACAATGAGCAGTTCTTC. Translated: CSVSPRLADNNEQFF.

CDR3 sequence reads: CASSLGAPRTPLPYEQYF. The CDR3 nucleotides read TGTGCCAGCAGCTTAGGCGCCCCCAGGACTCCACTTCCCTACGAGCAGTACTTC. The J gene is TRBJ2-7, the V gene TRBV13, with a weak D call TRBD2 (5 bases). From germline, CDR1 is PRHDT and CDR2 FYEKMQ (reference sequence). This CDR3 has 18 amino acids. The V gene lost 0 bases and the J gene lost 2 bases, with 20 bases spanning the gap. Full variable domain (rest looked up from reference TRBV13 and TRBJ2-7): AAGVIQSPRHLIKEKRETATLKCYPIPRHDTVYWYQQGPGQDPQFLISFYEKMQSDKGSIPDRFSAQQFSDYHSELNMSSLELGDSALYFCASSLGAPRTPLPYEQYFGPGTRLTVT.

This sequence joins TRBV6-5 and TRBJ1-3; D ambiguous. V was trimmed by 7 bases and J by 2 bases, leaving 12 bases between them. CDR1 is MNHEY, CDR2 SVGAGI, per germline. The CDR3 length is 14 residues. For the CDR3, the DNA is TGTGCCAGCAAACAGACAAGTACTGGAAACACCATATATTTT. Translating gives CASKQTSTGNTIYF.

The chain combines TRBV2 with TRBJ2-2; possible D gene TRBD2, 6 bases. Germline CDR1 and CDR2: SNHLY and FYNNEI. Trimming removed 4 bases at V and 6 bases at J, with 15 bases between. This CDR3 contains 15 residues. The CDR3 DNA reads TGTGCCAGCAGTGGACAGCGGGTGAATCCCGGGGAGCTGTTTTTT. Translated: CASSGQRVNPGELFF.

This chain joins TRBV11-2 and TRBJ1-6, with D possibly being TRBD1 (6 bases). CDR3 size: 15 residues. Germline V CDR1 and CDR2: SGHAT, FQNNGV. V dropped 2 bases and J dropped 5 bases, with 10 bases sitting between them. The DNA of the CDR3 is TGTGCCAGCAGCTTAACCAGGGGTAATAATTCACCCCTCCACTTT. Amino acid sequence: CASSLTRGNNSPLHF.

V gene TRBV12-3 or TRBV12-4 combines with J gene TRBJ1-1; D is unresolved. V was trimmed by 6 bases and J by 2 bases, leaving 10 bases between them. CDR3 length equals 13 residues. The CDR3 sequence is CASSRQENTEAFF. The CDR3, as DNA: TGTGCCAGCAGCCGGCAGGAAAACACTGAAGCTTTCTTT.

This sequence joins TRBV27 and TRBJ1-4; 7 nucleotides agree with TRBD1. With V trimmed by 4 bases and J by 3 bases, 5 bases remained unmatched. Germline V gene sequence: CDR1 MNHEY, CDR2 SMNVEV (reference sequence). CDR3 length: 15 amino acids. The CDR3 region has the DNA TGTGCCAGCAGTTCCACAGGGGCGGCTAATGAAAAACTGTTTTTT. It specifies CASSSTGAANEKLFF.

As to this clone: A read error may produce the germline difference seen at one junction end. The chain recombines TRBV7-7 with TRBJ2-3, with D perhaps TRBD2 (6 bases). Germline V gene data show CDR1 as SSHAT and CDR2 as FNYEAQ (reference sequence). There are 14 residues in the CDR3. CDR3 nucleotide sequence: TGTGCTAGCAGCTTAGGTCGGGAGACAGATACGCAGTATTTT. It specifies CASSLGRETDTQYF.

The chain has TRBV21-1 and TRBJ2-7; the D segment call TRBD1 is taken from the table without a DNA check. TRBV21-1 is marked as a pseudogene. The CDR3 loop spans 17 amino acids. CDR3 nucleotide sequence: TGTGCCAGCAGCATGGCCGAACCGTGGTCTGGCTCCTACGAGCAGTACTTC. Encoded protein: CASSMAEPWSGSYEQYF.

This clone was found once. The V and J genes are TRBV2 and TRBJ2-3, with TRBD2 matching 7 bases. Germline trimming cut 8 bases from V and 4 bases from J; bases unmatched to any gene: 9. From germline, CDR1 is SNHLY and CDR2 FYNNEI. The CDR3 runs to 14 residues. The DNA for the CDR3 is TGTGCCAGCCGGTTGGCGGGAGTGTCAGATACGCAGTATTTT. This encodes CASRLAGVSDTQYF.

The genes are TRBV20-1 and TRBJ2-7; D perhaps matches TRBD1 (5 bases). This CDR3 is 15 amino acids long. V was shortened by 3 bases and J by 0 bases, with 15 bases between the two germline ends. Germline assignment: CDR1 DFQATT and CDR2 SNEGSKA (reference sequence). CDR3: CSASGLTANSYEQYF. CDR3 coding DNA: TGCAGTGCTAGTGGCCTGACAGCGAACTCCTACGAGCAGTACTTC.

The chain has TRBV7-2 and TRBJ2-5, with D maybe TRBD2 (5 bases). Trimming stripped 2 bases from V and 5 bases from J, with 15 bases between. Germline CDR1 reads SGHTA; CDR2 reads FQGNSA. CDR3 length: 15 amino acids. The CDR3 protein is CASSLNGLDMETQYF. The CDR3 DNA reads TGTGCCAGCAGCTTAAATGGACTCGACATGGAGACCCAGTACTTC.

The chain combines TRBV11-2 with TRBJ1-5; D gene ambiguous. The CDR3 loop spans 13 amino acids. Trimming shortened V by 3 bases and J by 4 bases, and 7 bases separated the two germline ends. Germline V lookup: CDR1 SGHAT, CDR2 FQNNGV. In DNA, the CDR3 is TGTGCCAGCAGCTTGGAACAGAATCAGCCCCAGCATTTT. Its protein product is CASSLEQNQPQHF. The whole variable domain, remainder taken from reference TRBV11-2 and TRBJ1-5, is EAGVAQSPRYKIIEKRQSVAFWCNPISGHATLYWYQQILGQGPKLLIQFQNNGVVDDSQLPKDRFSAERLKGVDSTLKIQPAKLEDSAVYLCASSLEQNQPQHFGDGTRLSIL.

This rearrangement joins TRBV19 to TRBJ2-5; 7 nucleotides match TRBD2. The V gene end was trimmed by 8 bases and the J gene end by 5 bases; junction bases not matched to a gene: 11. The CDR3 has 14 amino acids. The germline gives CDR1 LNHDA, CDR2 SQIVND (reference sequence). The CDR3 DNA reads as TGTGCCAGTTCGGAGGCGGGGGTGGTGGAGACCCAGTACTTC. Its translation is CASSEAGVVETQYF. Variable domain in full (rest from reference TRBV19 and TRBJ2-5): DGGITQSPKYLFRKEGQNVTLSCEQNLNHDAMYWYRQDPGQGLRLIYYSQIVNDFQKGDIAEGYSVSREKKESFPLTVTSAQKNPTAFYLCASSEAGVVETQYFGPGTRLLVL.

The chain employs TRBV18 and TRBJ1-1; D is possibly TRBD1 (5 bases). CDR3 length: 14 residues. Germline V gene data show CDR1 as KGHSH and CDR2 as LQKENI. V was trimmed by 5 bases and J by 0 bases, leaving 10 bases between them. The CDR3 loop reads CASSSTDMNTEAFF. The CDR3 nucleotides read TGTGCCAGCTCATCGACAGACATGAACACTGAAGCTTTCTTT.

The V gene is TRBV9, the J gene TRBJ2-1, with 10 bases fitting TRBD2. Germline lookup yields CDR1 SGDLS and CDR2 YYNGEE. The CDR3 consists of 14 residues. The J segment lost 10 bases and the V segment lost 8 bases, leaving 12 bases of the junction unmatched. The CDR3 DNA reads TGTGCCAGTAATAGCTGGGGACTAGCGACCGAGCAGTTCTTC. It encodes CASNSWGLATEQFF.

The V and J genes are TRBV15 and TRBJ2-5; possible D gene TRBD1, 7 bases. The ends were cut back, 3 bases at V and 4 bases at J, with 15 bases in the middle. This CDR3 is 15 amino acids long. The germline gives CDR1 LNHNV, CDR2 YYDKDF (reference sequence). The CDR3 reads CATSRRAGGRETQYF. CDR3 bases: TGTGCCACCAGCAGGCGGGCAGGGGGGCGAGAGACCCAGTACTTC.